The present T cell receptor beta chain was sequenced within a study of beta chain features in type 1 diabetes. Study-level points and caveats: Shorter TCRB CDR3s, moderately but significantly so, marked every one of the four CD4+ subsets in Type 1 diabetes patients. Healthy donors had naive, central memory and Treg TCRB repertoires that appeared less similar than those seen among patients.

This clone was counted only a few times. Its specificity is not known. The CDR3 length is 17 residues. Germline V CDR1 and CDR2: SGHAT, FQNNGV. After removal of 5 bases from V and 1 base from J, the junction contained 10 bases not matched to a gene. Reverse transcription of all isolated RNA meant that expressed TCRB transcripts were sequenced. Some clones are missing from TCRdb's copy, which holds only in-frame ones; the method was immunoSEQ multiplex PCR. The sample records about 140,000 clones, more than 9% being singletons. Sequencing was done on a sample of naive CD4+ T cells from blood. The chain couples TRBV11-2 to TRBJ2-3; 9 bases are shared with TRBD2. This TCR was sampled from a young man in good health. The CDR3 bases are TGTGCCAGCAGCCAAAGAGAGGCGGGGGGGCGCACAGATACGCAGTATTTT. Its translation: CASSQREAGGRTDTQYF. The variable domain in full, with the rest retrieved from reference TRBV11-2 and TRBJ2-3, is EAGVAQSPRYKIIEKRQSVAFWCNPISGHATLYWYQQILGQGPKLLIQFQNNGVVDDSQLPKDRFSAERLKGVDSTLKIQPAKLEDSAVYLCASSQREAGGRTDTQYFGPGTRLTVL.